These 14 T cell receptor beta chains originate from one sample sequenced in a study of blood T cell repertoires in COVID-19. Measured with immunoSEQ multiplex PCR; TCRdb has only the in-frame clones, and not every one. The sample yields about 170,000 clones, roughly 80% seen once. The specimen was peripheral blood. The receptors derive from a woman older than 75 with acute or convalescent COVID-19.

This CDR3 is CASARSGNTIYF. CDR3 bases: TGTGCCAGCGCGCGCTCTGGAAACACCATATATTTT. This chain uses TRBV12-3 or TRBV12-4 with TRBJ1-3; D gene unclear. The V and J ends lost 8 bases and 0 bases respectively, with 5 bases between them. The CDR3 consists of 12 residues.

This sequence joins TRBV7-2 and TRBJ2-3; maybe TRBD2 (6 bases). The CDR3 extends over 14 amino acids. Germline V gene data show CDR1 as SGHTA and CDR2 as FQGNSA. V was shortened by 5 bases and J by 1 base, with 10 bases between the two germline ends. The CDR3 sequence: CASSPGTRTDTQYF. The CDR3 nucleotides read TGTGCCAGCAGCCCCGGGACTCGCACAGATACGCAGTATTTT.

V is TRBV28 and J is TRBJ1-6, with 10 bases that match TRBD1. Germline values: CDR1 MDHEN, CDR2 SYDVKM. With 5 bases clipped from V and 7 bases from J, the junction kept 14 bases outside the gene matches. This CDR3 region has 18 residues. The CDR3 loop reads CASSTHPGQGSGNSPLHF. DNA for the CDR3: TGTGCCAGCAGTACCCACCCGGGACAGGGGTCGGGAAATTCACCCCTCCACTTT.

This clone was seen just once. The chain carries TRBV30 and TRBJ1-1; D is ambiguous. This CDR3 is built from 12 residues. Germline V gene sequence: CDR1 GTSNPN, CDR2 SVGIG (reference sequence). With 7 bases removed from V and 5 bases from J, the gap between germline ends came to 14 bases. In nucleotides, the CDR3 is TGTGCCTCGACTAAGGGAGGGACTGAAGCTTTCTTT. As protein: CASTKGGTEAFF.

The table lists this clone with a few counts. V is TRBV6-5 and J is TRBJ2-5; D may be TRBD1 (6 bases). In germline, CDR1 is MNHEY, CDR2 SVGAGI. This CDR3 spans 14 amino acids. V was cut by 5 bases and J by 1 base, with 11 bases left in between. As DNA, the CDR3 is TGTGCCAGCAGTCGCCGGGACACCCAAGAGACCCAGTACTTC. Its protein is CASSRRDTQETQYF.

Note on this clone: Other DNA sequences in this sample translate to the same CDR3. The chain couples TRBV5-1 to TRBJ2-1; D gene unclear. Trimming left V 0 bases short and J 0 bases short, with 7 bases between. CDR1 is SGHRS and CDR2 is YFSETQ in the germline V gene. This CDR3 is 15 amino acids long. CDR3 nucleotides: TGCGCCAGCAGCTTGGATCGGAGCTCCTACAATGAGCAGTTCTTC. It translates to CASSLDRSSYNEQFF.

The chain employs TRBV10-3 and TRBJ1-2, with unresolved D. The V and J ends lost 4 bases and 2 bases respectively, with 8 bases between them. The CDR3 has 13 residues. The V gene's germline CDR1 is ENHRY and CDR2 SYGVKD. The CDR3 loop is CAISGAENYGYTF. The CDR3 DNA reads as TGTGCCATCAGTGGGGCTGAAAACTATGGCTACACCTTC.

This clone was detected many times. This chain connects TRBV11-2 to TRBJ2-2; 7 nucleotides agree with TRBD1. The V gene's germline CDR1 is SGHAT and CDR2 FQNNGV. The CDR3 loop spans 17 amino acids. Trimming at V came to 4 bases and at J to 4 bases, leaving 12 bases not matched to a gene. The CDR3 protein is CASSSWTRTGVTGELFF. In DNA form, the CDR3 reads TGTGCCAGCAGCTCGTGGACTCGAACAGGGGTCACCGGGGAGCTGTTTTTT.

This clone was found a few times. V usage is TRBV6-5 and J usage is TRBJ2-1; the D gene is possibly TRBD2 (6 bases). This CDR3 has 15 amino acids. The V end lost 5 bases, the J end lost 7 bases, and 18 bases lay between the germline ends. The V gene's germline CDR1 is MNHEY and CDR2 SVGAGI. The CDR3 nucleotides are TGTGCCAGCAGTACCTTCGGAGGGGCCCATAATGAGCAGTTCTTC. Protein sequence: CASSTFGGAHNEQFF.

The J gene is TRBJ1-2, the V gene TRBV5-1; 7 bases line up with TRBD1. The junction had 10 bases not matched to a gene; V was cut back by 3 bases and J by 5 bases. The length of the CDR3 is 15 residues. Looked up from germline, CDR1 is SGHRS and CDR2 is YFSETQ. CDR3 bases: TGCGCCAGCAGCTCCGATGGACAGGACGTATATGGCTACACCTTC. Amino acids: CASSSDGQDVYGYTF.

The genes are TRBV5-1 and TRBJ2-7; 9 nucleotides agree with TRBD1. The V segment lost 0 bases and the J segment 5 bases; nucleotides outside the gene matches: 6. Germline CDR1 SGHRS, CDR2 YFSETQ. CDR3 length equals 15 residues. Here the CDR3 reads CASSLESGQGDEQYF. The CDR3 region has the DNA TGCGCCAGCAGCTTGGAGTCGGGACAGGGAGACGAGCAGTACTTC.

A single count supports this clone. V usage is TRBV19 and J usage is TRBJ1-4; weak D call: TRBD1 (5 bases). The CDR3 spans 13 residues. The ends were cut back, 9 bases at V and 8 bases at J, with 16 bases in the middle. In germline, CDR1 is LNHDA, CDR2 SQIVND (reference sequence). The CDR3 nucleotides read TGTGCCAGCCATGCGGGGGATGGCGAAAAACTGTTTTTT. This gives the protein CASHAGDGEKLFF.

CDR3 coding DNA: TGTGCCAGCAGTTACAGGGGGCTTGGCGAAAAACTGTTTTTT. Translated, it gives CASSYRGLGEKLFF. The chain uses TRBV7-9 and TRBJ1-4; 9 bases fit TRBD1. This CDR3 has 14 amino acids. Germline trimming cut 6 bases from V and 8 bases from J; bases unmatched to any gene: 7. CDR1 is SEHNR and CDR2 is FQNEAQ in the germline V gene (reference sequence).

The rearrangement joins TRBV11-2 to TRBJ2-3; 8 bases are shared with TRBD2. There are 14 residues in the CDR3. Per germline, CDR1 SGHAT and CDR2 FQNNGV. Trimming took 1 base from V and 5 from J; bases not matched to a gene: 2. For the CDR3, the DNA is TGTGCCAGCAGCTTAGTTGCGGGGGGAGATACGCAGTATTTT. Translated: CASSLVAGGDTQYF.